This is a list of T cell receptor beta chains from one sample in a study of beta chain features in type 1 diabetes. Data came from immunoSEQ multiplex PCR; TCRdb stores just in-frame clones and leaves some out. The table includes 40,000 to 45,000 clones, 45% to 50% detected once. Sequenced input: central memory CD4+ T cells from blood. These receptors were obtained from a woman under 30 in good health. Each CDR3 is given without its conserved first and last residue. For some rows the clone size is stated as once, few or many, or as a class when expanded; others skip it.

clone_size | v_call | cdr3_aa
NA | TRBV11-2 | ASSQLMMTGAINEKLF
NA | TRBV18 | ASSLGGPESEKLF
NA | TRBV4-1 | ASSQGVRLAGTDTQY
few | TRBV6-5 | ASSYWGDRESI
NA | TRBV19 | ASSIIIGTGKNIQY
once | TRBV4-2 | ASSRLAGEETQY
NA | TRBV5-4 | ASSRGQSGENTIY
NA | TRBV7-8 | ASSLEEGTEQY
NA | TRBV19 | ASSRGDRVNEQY
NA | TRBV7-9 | ASSLRTPSGELF
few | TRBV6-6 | ASTPRGAFSEAF
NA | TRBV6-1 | ASTEGGIGKNIQY
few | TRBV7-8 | ASSLDLAGVEQF
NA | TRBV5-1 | ASSLLAGFPNEQF
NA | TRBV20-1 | SAAGTYEQY
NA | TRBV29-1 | SAGQAFGYSEQY
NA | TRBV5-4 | ASSPTGDSYNEQF
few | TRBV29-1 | SVVGLAGTYEQY
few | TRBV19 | ASSILAGTSTDTQY
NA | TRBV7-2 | ASSPQGEKLF
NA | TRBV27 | ASSLQGLSGYT
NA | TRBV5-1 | ASSLSGGYEQY